This is a list of T cell receptor beta chains from one sample in a study of shared clonotypes between healthy human individuals. The repertoire was sequenced with immunoSEQ multiplex PCR; TCRdb's copy has only in-frame clones and lacks some. In the table there are around 530,000 clones, around 78% of which are singletons. Sequences were obtained from PBMCs. The receptor source for this set is a woman aged 40 to 49 in good health. Some clones in this sample may be carry-over from other donors' samples. CDR3s include the opening cysteine and the closing phenylalanine or tryptophan.

V gene: TRBV15; J gene: TRBJ1-3; CDR3 protein: CATSRDTGAGNTIYF
V gene: TRBV25-1; J gene: TRBJ2-7; CDR3 protein: CATAFTGTGGEQYF
V gene: TRBV10-2; J gene: TRBJ2-1; CDR3 protein: CASRTGTIYNEQFF
V gene: TRBV5-3; J gene: TRBJ2-2; CDR3 protein: CARSPGTGNTGELFF
V gene: TRBV4-1; J gene: TRBJ2-1; CDR3 protein: CASTRGLAGDNEQFF
V gene: TRBV29-1; J gene: TRBJ2-2; CDR3 protein: CSGTPYTGELFF
V gene: TRBV5-6; J gene: TRBJ2-1; CDR3 protein: CASNQGLPRDEQFF
V gene: TRBV5-4; J gene: TRBJ2-7; CDR3 protein: CASSLSVTEQYF
V gene: TRBV7-9; J gene: TRBJ1-1; CDR3 protein: CASSFTQSTEAFF
V gene: TRBV4-1; J gene: TRBJ2-1; CDR3 protein: CASSQVHRDEQFF
V gene: TRBV15; J gene: TRBJ2-1; CDR3 protein: CATSRGSAASSYNEQFF
V gene: TRBV5-4; J gene: TRBJ2-1; CDR3 protein: CASSPGAYNEQFF
V gene: TRBV2; J gene: TRBJ1-4; CDR3 protein: CASSVQGLNEKLFF
V gene: TRBV14; J gene: TRBJ2-1; CDR3 protein: CASSRGTSGTYEQFF
V gene: TRBV18; J gene: TRBJ2-5; CDR3 protein: CASSPPVIDRTQYF
V gene: TRBV2; J gene: TRBJ1-1; CDR3 protein: CASSTELRTEAFF
V gene: TRBV30; J gene: TRBJ1-1; CDR3 protein: CAWISDSPMNTEAFF
V gene: TRBV19; J gene: TRBJ1-1; CDR3 protein: CASSATGGGTEAFF
V gene: TRBV18; J gene: TRBJ2-7; CDR3 protein: CASSPPSRGTYEQYF
V gene: TRBV19; J gene: TRBJ2-3; CDR3 protein: CASNPDRASTDTQYF
V gene: TRBV30; J gene: TRBJ2-2; CDR3 protein: CAWTDSGTILGELFF
V gene: TRBV27; J gene: TRBJ2-7; CDR3 protein: CASSLSAYPGQVAYEQYF
V gene: TRBV6-4; J gene: TRBJ2-1; CDR3 protein: CASSDQAGTYNEQFF
V gene: TRBV20-1; J gene: TRBJ1-2; CDR3 protein: CSATEYGYTF
V gene: TRBV2; J gene: TRBJ2-4; CDR3 protein: CASRDWDRGVDENIQYF
V gene: TRBV28; J gene: TRBJ2-2; CDR3 protein: CASTLEGGYTGELFF
V gene: TRBV7-9; J gene: TRBJ2-7; CDR3 protein: CASSRRTSGYYEQYF
V gene: TRBV28; J gene: TRBJ2-7; CDR3 protein: CASSLVTSGINEQYF
V gene: TRBV9; J gene: TRBJ1-2; CDR3 protein: CASGVVAGTPGYTF
V gene: TRBV6-4; J gene: TRBJ2-3; CDR3 protein: CASSDLGGTDTQYF
V gene: TRBV10-1; J gene: TRBJ2-7; CDR3 protein: CASIGCRGRGYEQYF
V gene: TRBV5-1; J gene: TRBJ1-1; CDR3 protein: CASSLVGTVEAFF
V gene: TRBV7-2; J gene: TRBJ2-6; CDR3 protein: CASSPGGSGANVLTF
V gene: TRBV7-9; J gene: TRBJ1-5; CDR3 protein: CASSRGTGGQPQHF
V gene: TRBV5-1; J gene: TRBJ1-5; CDR3 protein: CASSLDGSIQPQHF
V gene: TRBV4-3; J gene: TRBJ2-3; CDR3 protein: CASSQDLASGRGDTQYF
V gene: TRBV7-8; J gene: TRBJ1-1; CDR3 protein: CASSLVTGQSTEAFF
V gene: TRBV7-6; J gene: TRBJ2-1; CDR3 protein: CASSLGPGPNNEQFF